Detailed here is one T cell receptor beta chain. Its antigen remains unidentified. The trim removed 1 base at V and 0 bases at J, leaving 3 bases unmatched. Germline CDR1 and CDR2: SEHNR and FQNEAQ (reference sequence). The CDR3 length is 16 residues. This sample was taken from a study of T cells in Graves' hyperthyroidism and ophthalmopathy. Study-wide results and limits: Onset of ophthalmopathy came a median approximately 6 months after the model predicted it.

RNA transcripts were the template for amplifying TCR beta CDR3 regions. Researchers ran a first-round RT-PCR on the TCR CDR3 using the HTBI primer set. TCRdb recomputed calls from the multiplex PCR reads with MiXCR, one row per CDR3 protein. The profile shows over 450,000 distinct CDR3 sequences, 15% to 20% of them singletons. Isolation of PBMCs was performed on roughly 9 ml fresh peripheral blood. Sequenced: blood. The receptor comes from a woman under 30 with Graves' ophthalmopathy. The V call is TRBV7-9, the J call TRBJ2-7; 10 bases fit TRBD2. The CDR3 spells CASSLGSGGGSYEQYF. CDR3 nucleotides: TGTGCCAGCAGCTTAGGAAGCGGGGGGGGCTCCTACGAGCAGTACTTC.